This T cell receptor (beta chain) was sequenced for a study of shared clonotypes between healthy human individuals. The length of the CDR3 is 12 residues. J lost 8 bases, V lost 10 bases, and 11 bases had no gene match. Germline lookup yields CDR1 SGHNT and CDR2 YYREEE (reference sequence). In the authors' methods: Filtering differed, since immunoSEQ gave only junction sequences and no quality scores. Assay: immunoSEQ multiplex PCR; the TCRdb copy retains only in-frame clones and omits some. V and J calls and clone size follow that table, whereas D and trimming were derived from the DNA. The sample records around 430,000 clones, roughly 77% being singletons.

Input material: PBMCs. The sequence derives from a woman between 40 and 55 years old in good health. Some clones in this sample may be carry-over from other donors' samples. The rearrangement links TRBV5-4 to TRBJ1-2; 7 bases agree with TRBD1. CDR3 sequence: CASQGRGQGYTF. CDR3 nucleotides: TGTGCCTCCCAGGGGAGGGGGCAAGGCTACACCTTC.